The TCR beta chain under discussion was sequenced for a study of cytomegalovirus exposure and HLA in healthy donors. CDR1 and CDR2 (germline): LNHDA, SQIVND (reference sequence). V lost 6 bases and J 4 bases, leaving 12 bases between the germline ends. CDR3 size: 13 residues. Generated by immunoSEQ multiplex PCR, the TCRdb table keeps only in-frame clones and is missing some. Among 50,000 to 65,000 clones, 95% were seen once, and the ten largest hold approximately 6.8%. The origin of this receptor is a woman in her late teens or twenties in good health and CMV-seropositive. The sample was PBMCs. The chain uses TRBV19 and TRBJ1-1, with a weak D call TRBD1 (5 bases). The CDR3 DNA reads TGTGCCAGTAGGCAGGGCGGTTTCACTGAAGCTTTCTTT. It encodes CASRQGGFTEAFF.